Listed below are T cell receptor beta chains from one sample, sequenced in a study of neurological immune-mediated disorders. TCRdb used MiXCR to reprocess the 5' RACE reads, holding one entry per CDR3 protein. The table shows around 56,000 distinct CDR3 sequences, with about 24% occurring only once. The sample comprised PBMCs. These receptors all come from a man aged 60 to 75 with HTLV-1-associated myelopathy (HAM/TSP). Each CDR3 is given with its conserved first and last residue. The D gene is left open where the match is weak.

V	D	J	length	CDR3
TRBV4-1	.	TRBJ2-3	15	CASSQVMIFIDTQYF
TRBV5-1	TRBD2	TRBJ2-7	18	CASSLGLTSGKTTHEQYF
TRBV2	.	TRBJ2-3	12	CASSGLADTQYF
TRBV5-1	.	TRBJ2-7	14	CASSLEQGAYEQYF
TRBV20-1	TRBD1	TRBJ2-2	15	CSAREGTGNTGELFF
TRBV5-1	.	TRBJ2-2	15	CASSLDTGDTGELFF
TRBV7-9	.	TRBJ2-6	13	CACRSSGANVLTF
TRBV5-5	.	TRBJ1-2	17	CASSLTGEGRLSYGYTF
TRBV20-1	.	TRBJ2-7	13	CSAGRGSTGEQYF
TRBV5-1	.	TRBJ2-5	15	CASQEGAVVVETQYF
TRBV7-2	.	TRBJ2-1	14	CASSLGMSPNEQFF
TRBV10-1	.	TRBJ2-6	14	CASTGTPGANVLTF
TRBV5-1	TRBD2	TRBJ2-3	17	CASSLGFTSGMADTQYF
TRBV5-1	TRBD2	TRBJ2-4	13	CASSAGLADYQYF
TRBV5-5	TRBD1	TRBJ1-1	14	CASSRGQGATEAFF
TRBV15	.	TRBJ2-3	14	CATSREVGIDTQYF
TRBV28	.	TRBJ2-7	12	CASSSPPSEQYF
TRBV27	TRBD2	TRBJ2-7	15	CASSGTSGRAGEQYF
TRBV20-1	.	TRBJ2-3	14	CSARALSYTDTQYF
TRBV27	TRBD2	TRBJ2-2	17	CASRPKGLAANTGELFF
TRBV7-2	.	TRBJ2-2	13	CASSQPNTGELFF
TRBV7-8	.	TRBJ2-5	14	CASSLRVWGETQYF
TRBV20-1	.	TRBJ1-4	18	CSAGVGAGFYVTNEKLFF
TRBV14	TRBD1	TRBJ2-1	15	CASSQPGQGENEQFF
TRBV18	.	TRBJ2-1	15	CASSPQGGASDEQFF
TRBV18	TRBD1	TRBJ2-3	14	CASADRGSQDTQYF
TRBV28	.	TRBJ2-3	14	CASTPSSSPNTQYF
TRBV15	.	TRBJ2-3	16	CATRAVGAGAGDTQYF
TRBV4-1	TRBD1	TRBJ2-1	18	CASSQTLSGTGALSEQFF
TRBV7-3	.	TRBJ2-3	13	CASSLTPSDTQYF
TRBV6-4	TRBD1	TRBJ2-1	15	CASSDLGTGFNEQFF
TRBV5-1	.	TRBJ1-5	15	CASSIDGREDQPQHF
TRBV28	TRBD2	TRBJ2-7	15	CASSFSGGSSYEQYF
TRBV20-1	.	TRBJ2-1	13	CSAKEGGWDEQFF
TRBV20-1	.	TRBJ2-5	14	CSASRGPTQETQYF
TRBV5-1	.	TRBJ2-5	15	CASSLVAGRQETQYF
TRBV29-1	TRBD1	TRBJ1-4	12	CSAGQDNEKLFF
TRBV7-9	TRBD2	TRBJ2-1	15	CASSSPAGTKFEQFF
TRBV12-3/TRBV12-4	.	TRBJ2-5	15	CASSAWRDHRETQYF
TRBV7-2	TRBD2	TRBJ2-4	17	CAGSLGGLALAKNIQYF
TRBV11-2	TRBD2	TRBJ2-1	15	CATTSGDLSYNEQFF
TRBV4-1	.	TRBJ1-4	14	CASFGGQPNEKLFF
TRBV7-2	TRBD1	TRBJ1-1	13	CASSLTGMAEAFF
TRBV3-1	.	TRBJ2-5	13	CASSRGSSETQYF
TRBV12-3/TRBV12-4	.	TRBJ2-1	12	CASSFRRNEQFF
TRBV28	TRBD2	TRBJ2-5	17	CASSPTSGRSSRETQYF
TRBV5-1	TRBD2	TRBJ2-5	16	CASSPGLAGGEETQYF
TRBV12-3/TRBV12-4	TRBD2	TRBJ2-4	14	CATTSIGAKNIQYF
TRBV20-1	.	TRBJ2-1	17	CSARDSRRSSSYNEQFF
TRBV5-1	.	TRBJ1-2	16	CASSLSPAPANYGYTF
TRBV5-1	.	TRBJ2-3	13	CASSSSSTDTQYF
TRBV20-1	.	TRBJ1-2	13	CSAADSFNYGYTF
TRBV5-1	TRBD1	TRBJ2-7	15	CASSLPGQGVYEQYF
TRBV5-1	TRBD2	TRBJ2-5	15	CASSRSGTSEKTQYF
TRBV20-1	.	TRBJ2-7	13	CSARVGGPYEQYF